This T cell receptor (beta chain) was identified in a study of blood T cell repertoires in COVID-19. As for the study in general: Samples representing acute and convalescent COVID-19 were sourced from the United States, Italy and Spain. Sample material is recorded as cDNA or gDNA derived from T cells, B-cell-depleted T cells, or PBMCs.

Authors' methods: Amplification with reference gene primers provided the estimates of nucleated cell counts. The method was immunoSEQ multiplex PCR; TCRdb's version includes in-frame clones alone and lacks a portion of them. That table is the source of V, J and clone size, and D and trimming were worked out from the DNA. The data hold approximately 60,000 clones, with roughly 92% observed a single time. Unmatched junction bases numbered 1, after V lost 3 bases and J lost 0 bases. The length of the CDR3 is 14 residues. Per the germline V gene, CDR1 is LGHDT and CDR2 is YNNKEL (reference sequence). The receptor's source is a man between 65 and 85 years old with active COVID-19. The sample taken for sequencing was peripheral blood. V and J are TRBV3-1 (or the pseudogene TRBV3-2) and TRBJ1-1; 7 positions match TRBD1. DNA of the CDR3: TGTGCCAGCAGCCACGGGACAGTGAACACTGAAGCTTTCTTT. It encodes CASSHGTVNTEAFF.